This TCR beta chain was captured by sequencing in a study of T cells in Graves' hyperthyroidism and ophthalmopathy. Criteria for exclusion of patients were uncontrolled infection, other autoimmune disease, pregnancy or lactation. Study-level findings and limits: Most expanded thyroid clonotypes above 0.001 recurred in blood.

RNA transcripts provided the source from which TCR beta CDR3 regions were amplified. TCR CDR3 regions were first amplified by RT-PCR with HTBI primers. TCRdb reanalysed the multiplex PCR reads using MiXCR and keeps one entry per CDR3 protein. The repertoire has over 450,000 distinct CDR3 sequences, approximately 14% of them found once; the top ten carry over 15%. Ten or more counts support this clonotype. What it recognizes is unknown. This CDR3 has 12 amino acids. Germline V gene data show CDR1 as SQVTM and CDR2 as ANQGSEA. J lost 8 bases, V lost 7 bases, and 8 bases had no gene match. The V call is TRBV29-1, the J call TRBJ1-1; 9 bases are a match to TRBD1. Material: blood. The clonotype originates from a woman between 18 and 29 years old with Graves' hyperthyroidism. The CDR3 loop reads CSAEQGASEAFF. DNA of the CDR3: TGCAGCGCCGAACAGGGGGCCTCGGAAGCTTTCTTT.